This T cell receptor (beta chain) came from a study of blood T cells in healthy people across ages (dated by TCRdb to 2013 to 2016). Notes on the research overall: Template switching captured roughly one uniquely barcoded TCR beta cDNA molecule per two T cells in model experiments. Age-related changes in TCR beta repertoire diversity were measured in the study by deep sequencing normalized with unique cDNA molecular identifiers. The donors were split into four age groups: young (average about 16 years), middle-aged (39), aged (approximately 59) and long-lived (about 74). To avoid experimental bias, donors of different ages were distributed randomly across sequencing lanes. Two additional independent replicas of 1 million unique cDNA reads from the same blood draw were analyzed for two donors (one aged 18 to 30 and one aged 80 or older). The research as a whole found: Bulk unsorted PBMC profiling prevented conclusive comparison of naive and antigen-experienced compartments. Compared with the aged group, more naive CD4+ T cells, fewer expanded clones and increased TCR diversity were shown by the long-lived group, suggesting age selection. As age increased, observed TCR beta diversity per million T cells dropped in a roughly linear way, and a significant reduction was already evident by age 40. Because donor CMV infection status was unknown, age-related changes in expanded clonotypes were potentially confounded. Total diversity estimates from one million sequenced T cells were considered lower bounds and underestimates. The percentage of naive T cells measured by flow cytometry correlated strongly with observed TCR beta diversity.

The donors were roughly 39 Caucasian individuals from Russia, aged roughly 6 to 95 years, who were systemically healthy. Ten milliliters of peripheral blood were collected from each donor into EDTA-treated Vacutainer tubes. Ficoll-Paque density-gradient centrifugation was used to isolate PBMCs, with at least 7 million per sample. Total RNA was extracted from PBMCs with Trizol reagent, with at least 5 micrograms obtained per sample. For every donor, an aliquot of PBMCs went through flow cytometry to measure the percentages of naive CD45RAhigh/CD27high T cells. This clonotype showed up just a few times. Its antigen is currently not known. Base qualities are not provided; no much larger clone lies one nucleotide away. Library construction relied on 5' RACE. Sequencing was carried out with an Illumina HiSeq 2500. A second PCR of 7 to 11 cycles was run with a J-beta primer mix and a sample-barcoded 5' primer. A template-switch 5' adaptor carrying 12 random nucleotides introduced a unique molecular identifier onto each TCR beta cDNA molecule. Each sample yielded at least 2.5 million CDR3-containing paired-end reads. The Mint cDNA synthesis kit, primed by a TRBC-specific oligonucleotide, was used to synthesize first-strand cDNA from all RNA. After uracil-DNA glycosylase treatment, a first 18-cycle PCR used universal primers M1SS and BC2_uni_R on all cDNA. The authors processed their data as follows. Normalization of each sample was performed by random selection of 1 million high-quality reads, each carrying a distinct molecular identifier. Instead of being binned into consensus sequences, reads that shared molecular identifiers were thrown out. MiTCR, with a Q25 quality threshold and the strictest error-elimination algorithm, was used for CDR3 identification, clonotype clustering and error correction. A nonparametric unseen species model using Euler transformation provided a lower-bound estimate of total TCR beta diversity. TCRdb cleaned the public reads at Q25 with fastp, built clones with MiXCR and kept in-frame beta chains. Every distinct CDR3 protein forms one entry, paired with its most common genes and DNA. TCRdb, not the authors, supplied the V and J calls. This sample comprises hundreds of thousands of distinct CDR3 sequences, roughly 34% of them detected only once. The ten largest clones add up to over 10% of the sample.

Unmatched junction bases come to 5, with V trimmed by 4 bases and J by 6 bases. Based on the germline V gene, the CDR1 and CDR2 sequences are SGHTA and FQGNSA. The cysteine opens and the phenylalanine closes a CDR3 of 13 amino acids. Just CDR3 DNA is preserved here, 39 bases in frame from base 1. The chain couples TRBV7-2 to TRBJ1-2; 7 bases in the junction line up with TRBD1. The source material was blood. This TCR was sampled from a man younger than 30 in good health. This receptor carries the CDR3 CASSSTGMDGYTF. The base sequence is TGTGCCAGCAGCTCGACAGGGATGGATGGCTACACCTTC.